The T cell receptor beta chain under discussion was sequenced for a study of cytomegalovirus exposure and HLA in healthy donors. Trimming removed 4 bases at V and 8 bases at J, with 18 bases between. Germline assignment: CDR1 MDHEN and CDR2 SYDVKM. This CDR3 is 16 amino acids long. The study ran its PCR with 60 Vbeta and 13 Jbeta primers. Some clones are missing from TCRdb's copy, which holds only in-frame ones; the method was immunoSEQ multiplex PCR. This sample has 80,000 or so clones, with over 60% found just once. This TCR was recovered from a male donor in good health and CMV-seropositive. Material: PBMCs. The chain joins TRBV28 to TRBJ1-6; D may be TRBD1 (6 bases). Here the CDR3 DNA reads TGTGCCAGCAGTTATACTCGAGGGGGTCGCGATTCACCCCTCCACTTT. Residues: CASSYTRGGRDSPLHF.